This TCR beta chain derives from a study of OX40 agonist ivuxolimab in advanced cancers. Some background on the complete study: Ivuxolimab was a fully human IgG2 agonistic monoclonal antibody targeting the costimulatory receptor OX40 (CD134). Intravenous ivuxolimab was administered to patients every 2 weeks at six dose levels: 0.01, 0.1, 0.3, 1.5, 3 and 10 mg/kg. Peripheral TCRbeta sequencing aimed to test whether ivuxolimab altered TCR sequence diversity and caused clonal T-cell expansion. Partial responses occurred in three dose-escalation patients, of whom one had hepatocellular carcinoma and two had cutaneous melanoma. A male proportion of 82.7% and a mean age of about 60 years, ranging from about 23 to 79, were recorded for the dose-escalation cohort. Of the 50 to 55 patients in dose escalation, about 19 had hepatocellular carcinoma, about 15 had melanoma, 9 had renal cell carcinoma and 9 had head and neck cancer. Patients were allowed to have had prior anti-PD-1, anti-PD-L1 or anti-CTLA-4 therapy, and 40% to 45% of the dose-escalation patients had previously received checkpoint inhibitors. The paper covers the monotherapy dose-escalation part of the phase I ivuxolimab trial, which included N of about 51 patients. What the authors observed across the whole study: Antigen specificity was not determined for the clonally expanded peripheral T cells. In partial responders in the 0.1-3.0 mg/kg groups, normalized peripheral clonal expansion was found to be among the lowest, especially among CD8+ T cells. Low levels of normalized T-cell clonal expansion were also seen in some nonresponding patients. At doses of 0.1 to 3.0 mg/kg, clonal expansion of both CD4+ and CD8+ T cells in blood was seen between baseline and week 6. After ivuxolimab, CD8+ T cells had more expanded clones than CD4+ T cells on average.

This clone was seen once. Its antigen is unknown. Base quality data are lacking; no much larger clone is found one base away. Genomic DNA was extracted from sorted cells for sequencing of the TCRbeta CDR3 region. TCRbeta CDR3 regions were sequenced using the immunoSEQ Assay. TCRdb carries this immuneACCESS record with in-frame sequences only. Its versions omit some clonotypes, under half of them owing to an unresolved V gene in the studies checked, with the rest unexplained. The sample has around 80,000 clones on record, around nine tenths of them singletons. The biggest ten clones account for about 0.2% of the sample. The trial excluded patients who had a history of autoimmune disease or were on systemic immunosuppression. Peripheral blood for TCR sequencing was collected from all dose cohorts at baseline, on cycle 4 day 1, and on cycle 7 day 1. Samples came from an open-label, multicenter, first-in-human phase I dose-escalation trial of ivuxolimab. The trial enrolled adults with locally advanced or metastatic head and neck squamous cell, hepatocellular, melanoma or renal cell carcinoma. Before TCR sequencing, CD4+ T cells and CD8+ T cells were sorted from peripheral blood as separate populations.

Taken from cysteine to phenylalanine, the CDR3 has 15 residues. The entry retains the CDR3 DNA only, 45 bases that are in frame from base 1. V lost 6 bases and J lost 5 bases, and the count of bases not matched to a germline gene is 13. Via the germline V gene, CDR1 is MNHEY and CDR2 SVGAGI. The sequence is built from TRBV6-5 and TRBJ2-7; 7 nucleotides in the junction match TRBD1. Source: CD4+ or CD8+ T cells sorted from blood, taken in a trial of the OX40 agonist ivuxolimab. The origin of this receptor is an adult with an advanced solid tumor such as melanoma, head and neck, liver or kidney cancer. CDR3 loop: CASRKIDRAFNEQYF. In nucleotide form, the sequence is TGTGCCAGCAGAAAGATAGACAGGGCGTTCAACGAGCAGTACTTC.